The entry that follows covers one TCR beta chain sequence. Sequenced by immunoSEQ multiplex PCR; TCRdb stores in-frame clones only, minus some. The data hold some 400,000 clones, with approximately 91% observed a single time. The data stem from a study of Ad26.COV2.S vaccination and SARS-CoV-2 variants. Sample treatment: over 15 received Ad26.COV2.S at low or high dose, single or two shots; 5 received placebo; per-sample allocation not given. Samples came from day 63 after the first vaccine or placebo injection. The junction had 5 bases not matched to a gene; V was cut back by 0 bases and J by 4 bases. From germline, CDR1 is SGHRS and CDR2 YFSETQ. The CDR3 is made up of 16 amino acids.

The V call is TRBV5-1, the J call TRBJ2-3, with TRBD2 identical over 10 bases. This clonotype was obtained from a person aged 18 to 65 who received the Ad26.COV2.S COVID-19 vaccine or a placebo. The source was peripheral blood, collected in a trial of Ad26.COV2.S vaccine versus placebo. CDR3 DNA sequence: TGCGCCAGCAGCTTGGCCCTAGCGGGAGCGGCAGATACGCAGTATTTT. The encoded protein is CASSLALAGAADTQYF.